The present T cell receptor (beta chain) was sequenced within a study of blood T cell repertoires in COVID-19. Germline V gives CDR1 SGHNT, CDR2 YYREEE (reference sequence). Trimming removed 1 base from V and 7 bases from J, with 12 bases in between. This CDR3 has 15 amino acids. TCRdb's copy holds only in-frame clones and misses some; the assay was immunoSEQ multiplex PCR. The top ten hold about 5% of the sample, which has about 330,000 clones, 70% to 90% seen once. The V call is TRBV5-4, the J call TRBJ1-6; D is ambiguous. The sequencing input was PBMCs or T cells enriched from blood (not recorded which). The clonotype originates from a woman under 40 who had recovered from COVID-19. This chain's CDR3 is CASSLLTSGNSPLHF. The DNA for the CDR3 is TGTGCCAGCAGCTTGTTAACATCAGGAAATTCACCCCTCCACTTT.